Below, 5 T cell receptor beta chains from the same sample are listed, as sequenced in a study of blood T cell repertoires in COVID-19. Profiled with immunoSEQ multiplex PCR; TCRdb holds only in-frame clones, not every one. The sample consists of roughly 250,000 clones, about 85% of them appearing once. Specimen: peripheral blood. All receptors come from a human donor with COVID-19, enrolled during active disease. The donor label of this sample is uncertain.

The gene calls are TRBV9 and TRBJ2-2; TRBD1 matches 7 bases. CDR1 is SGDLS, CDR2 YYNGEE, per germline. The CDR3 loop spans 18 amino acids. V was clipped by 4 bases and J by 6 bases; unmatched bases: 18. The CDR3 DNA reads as TGTGCCAGCAGCCCCTTTTTGACAGGGTACGGATTGGCCGGGGAGCTGTTTTTT. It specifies CASSPFLTGYGLAGELFF.

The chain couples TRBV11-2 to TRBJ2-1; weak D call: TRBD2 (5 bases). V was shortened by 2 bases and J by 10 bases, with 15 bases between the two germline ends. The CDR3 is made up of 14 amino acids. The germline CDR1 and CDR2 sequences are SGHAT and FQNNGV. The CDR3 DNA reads TGTGCCAGCAGCTTAAGGACTGCCCCGGTGGAGCAGTTCTTC. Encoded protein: CASSLRTAPVEQFF.

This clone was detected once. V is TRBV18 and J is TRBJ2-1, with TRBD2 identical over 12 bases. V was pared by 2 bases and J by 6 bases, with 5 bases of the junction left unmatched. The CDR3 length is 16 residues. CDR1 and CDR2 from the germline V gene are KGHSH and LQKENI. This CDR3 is CASSPALAGGSNEQFF. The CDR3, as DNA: TGTGCCAGCTCACCAGCACTAGCGGGAGGAAGCAATGAGCAGTTCTTC.

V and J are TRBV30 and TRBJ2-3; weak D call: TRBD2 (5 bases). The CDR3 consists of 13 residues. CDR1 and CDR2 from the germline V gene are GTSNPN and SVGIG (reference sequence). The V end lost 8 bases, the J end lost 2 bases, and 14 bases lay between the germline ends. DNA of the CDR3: TGTGCCGGATCCGGGGAACACACAGATACGCAGTATTTT. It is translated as CAGSGEHTDTQYF.

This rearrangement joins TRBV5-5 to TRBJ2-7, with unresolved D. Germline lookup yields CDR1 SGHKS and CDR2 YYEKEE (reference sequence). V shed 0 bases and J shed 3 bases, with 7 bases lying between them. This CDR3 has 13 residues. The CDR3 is CASSLAGNYEQYF. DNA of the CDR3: TGTGCCAGCAGCTTGGCAGGAAACTACGAGCAGTACTTC.